Following are 27 T cell receptor beta chains from one sample sequenced in a study of T cells in Graves' hyperthyroidism and ophthalmopathy. RNA transcripts yielded amplified TCR beta CDR3 regions. Initially, a first-round RT-PCR of the TCR CDR3 employed the HTBI primer set. TCRdb called the multiplex PCR reads again in MiXCR, with one record for every CDR3 protein. Altogether under 400,000 distinct CDR3 sequences are present, 20% to 30% being singletons, with the ten largest covering over 70%. The specimen sequenced was blood. These TCRs come from a man aged 50 to 60 with Graves' hyperthyroidism.

This clonotype was observed a handful of times. The chain joins TRBV6-1 to TRBJ1-6; no definite D call. The CDR3 covers 13 residues. The V and J ends lost 5 bases and 11 bases respectively, with 13 bases between them. The germline V gene encodes CDR1 MNHNS and CDR2 SASEGT. This CDR3 is CASSYQRFTPLHF. The CDR3 bases are TGTGCCAGCAGTTATCAGAGATTTACACCCCTCCACTTT.

The chain combines TRBV12-3 or TRBV12-4 with TRBJ2-7; 7 bases match TRBD2. The V and J ends lost 1 base and 5 bases, in that order; junction bases with no gene match: 2. This CDR3 spans 13 amino acids. The CDR3 DNA reads as TGTGCCAGCAGTTTAGAGCGGGACCACGAGCAGTACTTC. This gives the protein CASSLERDHEQYF.

This chain links TRBV3-1 with TRBJ2-5; 14 bases map to TRBD2. Trimming took 4 bases from V and 3 from J; bases not matched to a gene: 1. There are 15 residues in the CDR3. Germline CDR1 LGHDT, CDR2 YNNKEL (reference sequence). The CDR3 DNA reads as TGTGCCAGCAGCCTGGGACTAGCGGGAGAAGAGACCCAGTACTTC. Protein product: CASSLGLAGEETQYF.

This clonotype has only a few counts. The rearrangement joins TRBV20-1 to TRBJ1-2; TRBD1 matches at 8 bases. Germline CDR1 is DFQATT and CDR2 is SNEGSKA (reference sequence). CDR3 length equals 12 residues. Germline trimming cut 6 bases from V and 5 bases from J; bases unmatched to any gene: 5. CDR3 protein: CSADTGGYGYTF. CDR3 nucleotide sequence: TGCAGTGCGGACACAGGGGGTTATGGCTACACCTTC.

In this sample, this clonotype turned up a few times. This chain uses TRBV28 with TRBJ2-2, with 9 bases identical to TRBD2. CDR3 size: 15 residues. Germline loops: CDR1 MDHEN, CDR2 SYDVKM. Unmatched junction bases numbered 7, after V lost 6 bases and J lost 5 bases. CDR3 in amino acids: CASSRRGGETGELFF. The CDR3 DNA reads TGTGCCAGCAGCAGGCGGGGGGGGGAGACCGGGGAGCTGTTTTTT.

The chain uses TRBV9 and TRBJ1-6; TRBD1 agrees at 7 bases. With 4 bases clipped from V and 7 bases from J, the junction kept 5 bases outside the gene matches. This CDR3 contains 14 residues. Germline V gives CDR1 SGDLS, CDR2 YYNGEE. In nucleotides, the CDR3 is TGTGCCAGCAGCACAGGGGTCCGGAATTCACCCCTCCACTTT. This sequence encodes CASSTGVRNSPLHF. Looking up the rest from reference TRBV9 and TRBJ1-6 gives the full variable domain: DSGVTQTPKHLITATGQRVTLRCSPRSGDLSVYWYQQSLDQGLQFLIQYYNGEERAKGNILERFSAQQFPDLHSELNLSSLELGDSALYFCASSTGVRNSPLHFGNGTRLTVT.

The chain uses TRBV6-5 and TRBJ2-2, with TRBD2 matching 10 bases. Germline V lookup: CDR1 MNHEY, CDR2 SVGAGI. The length of the CDR3 is 18 residues. V shed 2 bases, J shed 5 bases, and the junction held 11 bases outside the gene matches. Written as DNA, the CDR3 is TGTGCCAGCAGTTACACCCACCTAGCGGGAGCCCGAACCGGGGAGCTGTTTTTT. Translating gives CASSYTHLAGARTGELFF.

A few counts support this clonotype. This chain connects TRBV20-1 to TRBJ1-1; a weak D match, TRBD1 (5 bases). With 0 bases removed from V and 10 bases from J, the gap between germline ends came to 12 bases. CDR1 is DFQATT and CDR2 is SNEGSKA in the germline V gene (reference sequence). The CDR3 contains 12 residues. The CDR3 loop reads CSARDPSGGAFF. The CDR3 DNA reads as TGCAGTGCTAGAGATCCATCGGGGGGAGCTTTCTTT.

The chain links TRBV5-1 to TRBJ2-7, with 7 bases that match TRBD2. The germline V gene encodes CDR1 SGHRS and CDR2 YFSETQ. The V and J ends lost 2 bases and 4 bases, in that order; junction bases with no gene match: 6. CDR3 size: 14 residues. CDR3 DNA: TGCGCCAGCAGCTTAGACGGGAGGTCGTACGAGCAGTACTTC. Its protein is CASSLDGRSYEQYF.

This sequence joins TRBV28 and TRBJ1-1; the D is unclear. The CDR3 loop spans 15 amino acids. Trimming removed 5 bases at V and 3 bases at J, with 16 bases between. Germline values: CDR1 MDHEN, CDR2 SYDVKM. The CDR3 nucleotides are TGTGCCAGCAGTATCCACGGCCCCCGGGACACTGAAGCTTTCTTT. It translates to CASSIHGPRDTEAFF.

At least ten counts were recorded for this clonotype. The V gene is TRBV7-9, the J gene TRBJ2-3, with TRBD2 identical over 8 bases. Looked up from germline, CDR1 is SEHNR and CDR2 is FQNEAQ (reference sequence). The length of the CDR3 is 18 residues. The junction had 14 bases not matched to a gene; V was cut back by 2 bases and J by 4 bases. Here the CDR3 DNA reads TGTGCCAGCAGCTTAACCCTCCCGGGACTAGTAGGCTCAGATACGCAGTATTTT. Translated, it gives CASSLTLPGLVGSDTQYF.

This clonotype showed up many times. The chain combines TRBV28 with TRBJ2-7; 7 bases line up with TRBD1. CDR1 and CDR2 (germline): MDHEN, SYDVKM. This CDR3 has 18 residues. Trimming removed 2 bases from V and 4 bases from J; junction bases left unmatched: 17. The CDR3 loop reads CASSLTSLTGETGYEQYF. CDR3 coding DNA: TGTGCCAGCAGTTTAACGTCCCTCACAGGGGAGACGGGGTACGAGCAGTACTTC.

The chain couples TRBV27 to TRBJ2-1, with 12 positions matching TRBD2. The CDR3 is 15 residues long. Unmatched junction bases numbered 10, after V lost 7 bases and J lost 9 bases. Germline V gene sequence: CDR1 MNHEY, CDR2 SMNVEV (reference sequence). The CDR3 protein is CASMLRLAGGSEQFF. CDR3 in DNA: TGTGCCAGCATGCTTCGGCTAGCGGGAGGGTCTGAGCAGTTCTTC.

The chain carries TRBV11-2 and TRBJ2-1; 9 nucleotides match TRBD2. V gave up 1 base and J gave up 10 bases; unmatched junction bases: 5. Germline CDR1 SGHAT, CDR2 FQNNGV. CDR3 size: 14 residues. In DNA form, the CDR3 reads TGTGCCAGCAGCTTAGCAGCGGGAGGCACAGAGCAGTTCTTC. As protein: CASSLAAGGTEQFF.

This clonotype showed up many times. The CDR3 protein is CASSPADTQYF. In DNA form, the CDR3 reads TGTGCCAGCAGTCCAGCAGATACGCAGTATTTT. The chain links TRBV6-1 to TRBJ2-3; D unclear. CDR1 and CDR2 (germline): MNHNS, SASEGT. V gave up 5 bases and J gave up 4 bases, with 4 bases separating them. There are 11 residues in the CDR3.

This clonotype was counted many times. The gene calls are TRBV2 and TRBJ2-5; 8 bases match TRBD1. The CDR3 spans 14 residues. The ends lost 6 bases at V and 7 bases at J; junction bases unmatched: 10. The germline V gene encodes CDR1 SNHLY and CDR2 FYNNEI. The CDR3 region is CASSATGDGGTQYF. In nucleotides, the CDR3 is TGTGCCAGCAGCGCGACAGGGGACGGCGGGACCCAGTACTTC.

The rearrangement links TRBV7-3 to TRBJ2-5; D gene uncertain. Between the trimmed V and J ends, which lost 2 bases and 13 bases, there was a span of 23 bases. The germline V gene encodes CDR1 SGHTA and CDR2 FQGTGA. CDR3 length equals 15 residues. CDR3 nucleotide sequence: TGTGCCAGCAGCTTAGGCCGACTCACACAAGAGGCCCGGTACTTC. Translation: CASSLGRLTQEARYF.

This sequence joins TRBV3-1 and TRBJ2-5; TRBD1 or TRBD2 may be the D gene (5 bases each). Trimming pared 7 bases from V and 2 bases from J, leaving 11 bases between. Germline CDR1 is LGHDT and CDR2 is YNNKEL (reference sequence). This CDR3 spans 13 amino acids. DNA of the CDR3: TGTGCCAGCAAACTAGGGGTTCAAGAGACCCAGTACTTC. Its translation: CASKLGVQETQYF.

This clonotype showed up many times. The chain carries TRBV6-6 and TRBJ2-7; weak D call: TRBD1 (6 bases). The CDR3 is made up of 14 amino acids. The germline gives CDR1 MNHNY, CDR2 SVGAGI (reference sequence). V dropped 0 bases and J dropped 5 bases, with 11 bases sitting between them. The CDR3 loop reads CASSYSTGTDEQYF. The CDR3 DNA reads as TGTGCCAGCAGTTACTCCACAGGGACGGACGAGCAGTACTTC.

The chain has TRBV12-3 or TRBV12-4 and TRBJ1-2; no clear D. V lost 6 bases and J lost 4, with 12 bases in between. The CDR3 runs to 13 residues. The chain's CDR3 is CASRSTPSYGYTF. DNA of the CDR3: TGTGCCAGCAGGTCAACTCCGTCCTATGGCTACACCTTC.

The chain carries TRBV5-1 and TRBJ2-1, with 9 positions matching TRBD2. CDR1 and CDR2 from the germline V gene are SGHRS and YFSETQ. Unmatched junction bases numbered 10, after V lost 3 bases and J lost 9 bases. This CDR3 spans 15 amino acids. CDR3 sequence reads: CASSSAGLASREQFF. The CDR3 coding sequence is TGCGCCAGCAGCTCTGCGGGACTAGCCTCTCGTGAGCAGTTCTTC.

As concerns this clonotype: This sequence may be a read error, since a much larger clone differs from it by one base. The genes are TRBV7-3 and TRBJ2-1, with 7 bases that match TRBD1. Germline CDR1 reads SGHTA; CDR2 reads FQGTGA. V lost 0 bases to trimming and J lost 7 bases; unmatched junction nucleotides: 3. The CDR3 is 14 amino acids. The CDR3 reads CASSLTDRVNEQFF. The CDR3 DNA is TGTGCCAGCAGCTTAACCGACAGGGTGAATGAGCAGTTCTTC. Together with reference TRBV7-3 and TRBJ2-1, the CDR3 gives the full variable domain: GAGVSQTPSNKVTEKGKYVELRCDPISGHTALYWYRQSLGQGPEFLIYFQGTGAADDSGLPNDRFFAVRPEGSVSTLKIQRTERGDSAVYLCASSLTDRVNEQFFGPGTRLTVL.

This chain uses TRBV20-1 with TRBJ2-7; weak D call: TRBD2 (6 bases). V was clipped by 5 bases and J by 6 bases, with 11 bases between them. This CDR3 spans 11 amino acids. Germline CDR1 reads DFQATT; CDR2 reads SNEGSKA (reference sequence). The CDR3 nucleotides are TGCAGTGCTTTGGGGGGTTTCGAGCAGTACTTC. Its protein product is CSALGGFEQYF.

The rearrangement uses TRBV7-6 and TRBJ2-2; D remains ambiguous. Germline CDR1 is SGHVS and CDR2 is FNYEAQ. The CDR3 is 14 amino acids. The V end was cut by 5 bases, the J end by 5 bases, with 12 bases between. Written as DNA, the CDR3 is TGTGCCAGCAGCCCAGTCGAGCAAACCGGGGAGCTGTTTTTT. This codes for CASSPVEQTGELFF.

The table lists this clonotype with a few counts. The junction departs from the called germline gene at one end, perhaps through a read error. This CDR3 is CASIHRPGGNPEAFF. The CDR3 DNA follows: TGTGCCAGCATCCACCGACCGGGCGGGAACCCTGAAGCTTTCTTT. V and J are TRBV5-5 and TRBJ1-1; no definite D call. The germline V gene has CDR1 SGHKS and CDR2 YYEKEE (reference sequence). This CDR3 comprises 15 residues.

The rearrangement uses TRBV27 and TRBJ1-1; possibly TRBD1 for D (6 bases). The CDR3 covers 14 residues. V lost 5 bases, J lost 4 bases, and 14 bases lay in between. CDR1 is MNHEY and CDR2 is SMNVEV in the germline V gene (reference sequence). The CDR3 DNA is TGTGCCAGCAGTCCCTTAGGGGGTGCCACTGAAGCTTTCTTT. Translation gives CASSPLGGATEAFF.

This clonotype was found many times. The chain joins TRBV6-5 to TRBJ1-1; D not resolved. Looked up from germline, CDR1 is MNHEY and CDR2 is SVGAGI. Trimming cost V 0 bases and J 8 bases, with 10 bases left between them. The CDR3 spans 13 residues. The CDR3 DNA reads as TGTGCCAGCAGTTACTCCTACGGGATCGAAGCTTTCTTT. Translating gives CASSYSYGIEAFF.